This TCR beta chain was identified in a study of blood T cell repertoires in COVID-19. Some clones are missing from TCRdb's copy, which holds only in-frame ones; the method was immunoSEQ multiplex PCR. The sample holds under 450,000 clones, approximately 88% seen once. This CDR3 region has 12 residues. From germline, CDR1 is SGHTA and CDR2 FQGNSA. Trimming took 3 bases from V and 2 from J, leaving 3 bases between them. What was sequenced was peripheral blood. V usage is TRBV7-2 and J usage is TRBJ2-3; D remains unclear. This TCR was recovered from a woman aged 50 to 60 with COVID-19, enrolled during active disease. CDR3 DNA sequence: TGTGCCAGCAGCTTCTTCACAGATACGCAGTATTTT. It codes for CASSFFTDTQYF. The whole variable domain, filled in from reference TRBV7-2 and TRBJ2-3, reads GAGVSQSPSNKVTEKGKDVELRCDPISGHTALYWYRQSLGQGLEFLIYFQGNSAPDKSGLPSDRFSAERTGGSVSTLTIQRTQQEDSAVYLCASSFFTDTQYFGPGTRLTVL.